This T cell receptor (beta chain) derives from a study of preoperative IRX-2 immunotherapy in early breast cancer. Germline V CDR1 and CDR2: MDHEN, SYDVKM. This CDR3 comprises 15 residues. J gave up 6 bases and V 4 bases, and 7 bases lay outside the gene matches. Assay: immunoSEQ multiplex PCR; the TCRdb copy retains only in-frame clones and omits some. This table has around 60,000 clones, less than 95% appearing once. The treatment here: preoperative locoregional IRX-2 cytokine immunotherapy. Samples came from a phase Ib trial of preoperative locoregional IRX-2 cytokine immunotherapy. In its sample, this clone was seen once.

This material was obtained from a patient treated with IRX-2 immunotherapy. This sequence joins TRBV28 and TRBJ2-3; TRBD2 aligns across 10 bases. This TCR derives from a human donor with breast cancer. The DNA for the CDR3 is TGTGCCAGCAGTTCAATAGCGGGGGGTTTTGATACGCAGTATTTT. It is translated as CASSSIAGGFDTQYF.